The 32 T cell receptor beta chains listed next were all sequenced from one sample in a study of T cell changes during pregnancy in multiple sclerosis. Clones were read by immunoSEQ multiplex PCR, and TCRdb kept only the in-frame ones, dropping some. The sample holds about 31,000 clones, about nine tenths seen once. Specimen: CD8+ T cells from peripheral blood mononuclear cells, collected in the second trimester of pregnancy. The receptors originated from a female donor with multiple sclerosis, enrolled in a pregnancy study.

The chain links TRBV7-9 to TRBJ2-3, with 7 bases that match TRBD1. J lost 1 base, V lost 2 bases, and 3 bases had no gene match. Germline V CDR1 and CDR2: SEHNR, FQNEAQ (reference sequence). CDR3 length: 15 amino acids. In nucleotides, the CDR3 is TGTGCCAGCAGCTTATCGGGGACAGGCACAGATACGCAGTATTTT. It translates to CASSLSGTGTDTQYF.

The rearrangement joins TRBV4-3 to TRBJ2-1; D might be TRBD2 (6 bases). The CDR3 is 17 amino acids. Germline CDR1 and CDR2: LGHNA and YSLEER. Between the trimmed V and J ends, which lost 0 bases and 10 bases, there was a span of 22 bases. This CDR3 is CASSQDDFVAEGKEQFF. CDR3 coding DNA: TGCGCCAGCAGCCAAGATGATTTCGTTGCGGAGGGCAAGGAGCAGTTCTTC.

V is TRBV5-1 and J is TRBJ2-1; 13 bases line up with TRBD2. This CDR3 region has 16 residues. V shed 2 bases and J 8 bases; nucleotides not matched to a gene: 7. In germline, CDR1 is SGHRS, CDR2 YFSETQ. This CDR3 is CASSLLAGGGADEQFF. The CDR3 nucleotides read TGCGCCAGCAGCTTACTAGCGGGAGGGGGGGCCGATGAGCAGTTCTTC. The whole variable domain, filled in from reference TRBV5-1 and TRBJ2-1, reads KAGVTQTPRYLIKTRGQQVTLSCSPISGHRSVSWYQQTPGQGLQFLFEYFSETQRNKGNFPGRFSGRQFSNSRSEMNVSTLELGDSALYLCASSLLAGGGADEQFFGPGTRLTVL.

The J gene is TRBJ2-7, the V gene TRBV5-1; 9 bases match TRBD1. J lost 2 bases, V lost 4 bases, and 10 bases had no gene match. This CDR3 is built from 16 residues. Germline-derived CDR1 and CDR2 are SGHRS and YFSETQ. The CDR3 region has the DNA TGCGCCAGCAGCCCATCGGGACAGGGAGTCCCCTACGAGCAGTACTTC. Translated, it gives CASSPSGQGVPYEQYF. Complete variable domain (other parts from reference TRBV5-1 and TRBJ2-7): KAGVTQTPRYLIKTRGQQVTLSCSPISGHRSVSWYQQTPGQGLQFLFEYFSETQRNKGNFPGRFSGRQFSNSRSEMNVSTLELGDSALYLCASSPSGQGVPYEQYFGPGTRLTVT.

The chain combines TRBV29-1 with TRBJ2-7, with 16 bases matching TRBD2. Trimming removed 4 bases from V and 3 bases from J; junction bases left unmatched: 6. CDR3 length equals 16 residues. Germline V CDR1 and CDR2: SQVTM, ANQGSEA. This chain's CDR3 is CSVGGTSGRVGYEQYF. CDR3 nucleotides: TGCAGCGTTGGGGGGACTAGCGGGAGGGTTGGCTACGAGCAGTACTTC.

The chain has TRBV5-6 and TRBJ2-6; D might be TRBD1 (5 bases). V was shortened by 0 bases and J by 0 bases, with 13 bases between the two germline ends. Germline loops: CDR1 SGHDT, CDR2 YYEEEE. This CDR3 is 18 amino acids long. The CDR3 DNA is TGTGCCAGCAGCTTGGTAGTGCAGGACACCTCTGGGGCCAACGTCCTGACTTTC. It yields the protein CASSLVVQDTSGANVLTF.

The chain combines TRBV7-2 with TRBJ2-6; D unclear. The V end was cut by 1 base, the J end by 0 bases, with 4 bases between. Germline V CDR1 and CDR2: SGHTA, FQGNSA. This CDR3 contains 15 residues. In DNA form, the CDR3 reads TGTGCCAGCAGCTTAGACAGCTCTGGGGCCAACGTCCTGACTTTC. This encodes CASSLDSSGANVLTF. The full variable domain, its missing parts supplied by reference TRBV7-2 and TRBJ2-6, is GAGVSQSPSNKVTEKGKDVELRCDPISGHTALYWYRQSLGQGLEFLIYFQGNSAPDKSGLPSDRFSAERTGGSVSTLTIQRTQQEDSAVYLCASSLDSSGANVLTFGAGSRLTVL.

V is TRBV27 and J is TRBJ2-7; D is perhaps TRBD1 (5 bases). V lost 2 bases to trimming and J lost 4 bases, with 12 bases between them. Germline V gives CDR1 MNHEY, CDR2 SMNVEV (reference sequence). This CDR3 contains 14 residues. This chain's CDR3 is CASSLRGIHYEQYF. The CDR3 DNA reads as TGTGCCAGCAGTTTAAGGGGAATCCATTACGAGCAGTACTTC.

This chain links TRBV7-9 with TRBJ2-7; 7 nucleotides match TRBD2. Germline V gene sequence: CDR1 SEHNR, CDR2 FQNEAQ (reference sequence). CDR3 length equals 15 residues. V shed 5 bases and J 2 bases; nucleotides not matched to a gene: 9. The CDR3 nucleotides are TGTGCCAGCAGCCCTGGGTGGAGCGGGGCCTACGAGCAGTACTTC. Amino acids: CASSPGWSGAYEQYF.

The chain is built from TRBV5-1 and TRBJ2-7; D might be TRBD2 (6 bases). Germline V gives CDR1 SGHRS, CDR2 YFSETQ. The V and J ends lost 0 bases and 4 bases respectively, with 14 bases between them. The CDR3 loop spans 15 amino acids. For the CDR3, the DNA is TGCGCCAGCAGCTTGGCAGTAGGACTATTATACGAGCAGTACTTC. It yields the protein CASSLAVGLLYEQYF.

The chain joins TRBV19 to TRBJ2-3, with 8 positions matching TRBD2. This CDR3 is 13 amino acids long. In germline, CDR1 is LNHDA, CDR2 SQIVND (reference sequence). V was clipped by 7 bases and J by 4 bases; unmatched bases: 4. CDR3: CASIGLASDTQYF. The CDR3, as DNA: TGTGCCAGTATCGGACTAGCATCAGATACGCAGTATTTT.

In nucleotides, the CDR3 is TGTGCCAGCAGTTTAGTCGCGGGAGAAGTAATAAACATTCAGTACTTC. As protein: CASSLVAGEVINIQYF. The chain uses TRBV27 and TRBJ2-4, with 7 bases identical to TRBD2. Per germline, CDR1 MNHEY and CDR2 SMNVEV (reference sequence). The CDR3 has 16 residues. V was pared by 2 bases and J by 6 bases, with 10 bases of the junction left unmatched.

The CDR3 loop is CASSPEANTIYF. CDR3 nucleotides: TGTGCCAGCAGCCCCGAAGCTAACACCATATATTTT. The chain employs TRBV7-9 and TRBJ1-3; unclear D gene. Per germline, CDR1 SEHNR and CDR2 FQNEAQ (reference sequence). V shed 5 bases and J shed 7 bases, with 9 bases lying between them. The CDR3 sequence is 12 residues long.

The chain couples TRBV19 to TRBJ2-7; a possible D gene is TRBD2 (5 bases). V lost 3 bases, J lost 2 bases, and 8 bases lay in between. CDR1 is LNHDA, CDR2 SQIVND, per germline (reference sequence). This CDR3 spans 13 amino acids. The CDR3 is CASSMGGPYEQYF. CDR3 DNA sequence: TGTGCCAGTAGTATGGGCGGGCCCTACGAGCAGTACTTC.

This chain joins TRBV9 and TRBJ2-7; 15 bases are shared with TRBD2. After removal of 3 bases from V and 3 bases from J, the junction contained 7 bases not matched to a gene. The germline V gene encodes CDR1 SGDLS and CDR2 YYNGEE. The CDR3 has 17 residues. For the CDR3, the DNA is TGTGCCAGCAGCGAGGGGACTAGCGGGAGGACTTACTACGAGCAGTACTTC. It translates to CASSEGTSGRTYYEQYF. The variable domain in full, completed from reference TRBV9 and TRBJ2-7, reads DSGVTQTPKHLITATGQRVTLRCSPRSGDLSVYWYQQSLDQGLQFLIQYYNGEERAKGNILERFSAQQFPDLHSELNLSSLELGDSALYFCASSEGTSGRTYYEQYFGPGTRLTVT.

This clone was counted only a few times. V and J are TRBV4-2 and TRBJ2-1; TRBD2 aligns across 8 bases. Trimming at V came to 1 base and at J to 8 bases, leaving 7 bases not matched to a gene. This CDR3 contains 15 residues. CDR1 and CDR2 (germline): LGHNA, YNFKEQ. The CDR3 sequence: CASSQGREASDEQFF. The CDR3, as DNA: TGTGCCAGCAGCCAAGGGCGGGAGGCATCGGATGAGCAGTTCTTC.

The chain carries TRBV5-1 and TRBJ2-4; 13 bases match TRBD2. Germline CDR1 SGHRS, CDR2 YFSETQ. This CDR3 comprises 18 residues. V shed 4 bases, J shed 7 bases, and the junction held 14 bases outside the gene matches. CDR3 in amino acids: CASSLTGTSGIRWNIQYF. In nucleotides, the CDR3 is TGCGCCAGCAGCCTGACAGGGACTAGCGGGATCCGGTGGAACATTCAGTACTTC.

V gene TRBV19 combines with J gene TRBJ2-2, with TRBD1 matching 9 bases. The CDR3 consists of 16 residues. Trimming at V came to 4 bases and at J to 2 bases, leaving 5 bases not matched to a gene. Germline V CDR1 and CDR2: LNHDA, SQIVND (reference sequence). The CDR3 spells CASSKRTGANTGELFF. CDR3 DNA sequence: TGTGCCAGTAGTAAACGGACAGGGGCAAACACCGGGGAGCTGTTTTTT.

The chain carries TRBV6-4 and TRBJ2-7; TRBD2 is a possible D gene (6 bases). V lost 3 bases, J lost 1 base, and 13 bases lay in between. Germline CDR1 and CDR2: MRHNA and SNTAGT. The CDR3 has 15 amino acids. The CDR3 coding sequence is TGTGCCAGCAGTGAGGGACCAGGGACTTCCTACGAGCAGTACTTC. This codes for CASSEGPGTSYEQYF.

The V gene is TRBV10-1, the J gene TRBJ2-1; D may be TRBD2 (5 bases). Germline V gives CDR1 WNHNN, CDR2 SYGVQD (reference sequence). V was shortened by 6 bases and J by 2 bases, with 8 bases between the two germline ends. The CDR3 has 13 amino acids. In DNA, the CDR3 is TGCGCCAGCAGCGCCGGGGCCTACAATGAGCAGTTCTTC. Its translation is CASSAGAYNEQFF.

The chain joins TRBV9 to TRBJ2-5; TRBD2 is a possible D gene (5 bases). V was trimmed by 4 bases and J by 2 bases, leaving 12 bases between them. The CDR3 consists of 14 residues. Germline CDR1 is SGDLS and CDR2 is YYNGEE. The CDR3 DNA is TGTGCCAGCAGCAGCGGACTGGAACAAGAGACCCAGTACTTC. Translated: CASSSGLEQETQYF. Together with reference TRBV9 and TRBJ2-5, the CDR3 gives the full variable domain: DSGVTQTPKHLITATGQRVTLRCSPRSGDLSVYWYQQSLDQGLQFLIQYYNGEERAKGNILERFSAQQFPDLHSELNLSSLELGDSALYFCASSSGLEQETQYFGPGTRLLVL.

The chain joins TRBV27 to TRBJ2-3, with a possible D match to TRBD2 (6 bases). The germline V gene has CDR1 MNHEY and CDR2 SMNVEV (reference sequence). There are 17 residues in the CDR3. V was shortened by 5 bases and J by 3 bases, with 21 bases between the two germline ends. This CDR3 reads CASSIGQFGGLTDTQYF. As DNA, the CDR3 is TGTGCCAGCAGTATTGGGCAATTCGGCGGACTAACAGATACGCAGTATTTT.

This clone was seen only once. The chain joins TRBV5-1 to TRBJ2-7; 12 bases line up with TRBD1. Germline V gene data show CDR1 as SGHRS and CDR2 as YFSETQ. The CDR3 has 15 amino acids. The trim removed 4 bases at V and 2 bases at J, leaving 4 bases unmatched. CDR3 sequence: CASSTGTGGTYEQYF. In DNA, the CDR3 is TGCGCCAGCAGCACCGGGACAGGGGGCACCTACGAGCAGTACTTC.

The CDR3 nucleotides are TGTGCCAGCAGTTTATCGGTCGGACAGCGAACCTACGAGCAGTACTTC. Translation: CASSLSVGQRTYEQYF. This rearrangement joins TRBV27 to TRBJ2-7; possibly TRBD1 for D (6 bases). The CDR3 is made up of 16 amino acids. Germline CDR1 is MNHEY and CDR2 is SMNVEV (reference sequence). V was pared by 0 bases and J by 2 bases, with 14 bases between.

The J gene is TRBJ2-7, the V gene TRBV4-1; 10 bases match TRBD1. This CDR3 comprises 15 residues. The germline CDR1 and CDR2 sequences are MGHRA and YSYEKL. The V and J ends lost 1 base and 4 bases, in that order; junction bases with no gene match: 4. CDR3 nucleotide sequence: TGCGCCAGCAGCCAAGTCGGGACAGGGGATTACGAGCAGTACTTC. This gives the protein CASSQVGTGDYEQYF.

This chain connects TRBV6-4 to TRBJ2-3; D might be TRBD2 (5 bases). The germline V and J ends were trimmed by 6 bases and 2 bases, with 12 bases remaining between them. The CDR3 runs 14 residues. The germline V gene has CDR1 MRHNA and CDR2 SNTAGT. CDR3 loop: CASRAAEDTDTQYF. CDR3 nucleotide sequence: TGTGCCAGCAGAGCAGCGGAAGACACAGATACGCAGTATTTT.

This clone was found once. The chain carries TRBV19 and TRBJ2-7; D possibly corresponds to TRBD2 (5 bases). The CDR3 is 14 amino acids. The V end was cut by 7 bases, the J end by 0 bases, with 13 bases between. Germline V gene data show CDR1 as LNHDA and CDR2 as SQIVND (reference sequence). CDR3 loop: CASNWAAGSYEQYF. CDR3 coding DNA: TGTGCCAGTAATTGGGCGGCGGGCTCCTACGAGCAGTACTTC.

The chain uses TRBV7-9 and TRBJ1-4; the D is unclear. Trimming shortened V by 5 bases and J by 7 bases, and 11 bases separated the two germline ends. Germline-derived CDR1 and CDR2 are SEHNR and FQNEAQ (reference sequence). The CDR3 runs 13 residues. The CDR3 DNA reads as TGTGCCAGCAGCCCCGAGTCGGGTGAAAAACTGTTTTTT. Its translation: CASSPESGEKLFF.

The J gene is TRBJ1-1, the V gene TRBV4-1; possibly TRBD1 for D (5 bases). The germline CDR1 and CDR2 sequences are MGHRA and YSYEKL. The CDR3 consists of 15 residues. The V end was cut by 1 base, the J end by 2 bases, with 11 bases between. CDR3: CASSQGDRPNTEAFF. The CDR3 DNA reads TGCGCCAGCAGCCAAGGTGACAGACCAAACACTGAAGCTTTCTTT.

The J gene is TRBJ2-1, the V gene TRBV6-1; 9 bases fit TRBD2. V lost 9 bases to trimming and J lost 5 bases; unmatched junction nucleotides: 11. The CDR3 is 15 residues long. CDR1 is MNHNS, CDR2 SASEGT, per germline. The CDR3 DNA reads TGTGCCAGTGCACTCCGGGGACTAGCTAACAATGAGCAGTTCTTC. This gives the protein CASALRGLANNEQFF.

The chain couples TRBV7-6 to TRBJ2-7; TRBD2 matches at 11 bases. The V segment lost 1 base and the J segment 9 bases; nucleotides outside the gene matches: 8. Germline lookup yields CDR1 SGHVS and CDR2 FNYEAQ. This CDR3 is built from 15 residues. CDR3 protein: CASSLGLAGGGGQYF. Written as DNA, the CDR3 is TGTGCCAGCAGCTTAGGTCTAGCGGGAGGTGGCGGGCAGTACTTC.

This chain links TRBV28 with TRBJ1-5; D call uncertain. V was pared by 7 bases and J by 0 bases, with 13 bases between. Germline CDR1 MDHEN, CDR2 SYDVKM. The CDR3 covers 15 residues. The CDR3 region is CASNTVIYSNQPQHF. The CDR3 region has the DNA TGTGCCAGCAATACAGTAATTTATAGCAATCAGCCCCAGCATTTT.